Sequencing of this T cell receptor beta chain was carried out in a study of cytomegalovirus exposure and HLA in healthy donors. Study outcomes and limitations: With DRB1 most and HLA-C fewest, TCR association rates differed between HLA loci in a later analysis. The likely explanation for a cluster of highly shared sequence variants was sequencing artifact. Apart from CMV serostatus, no immune exposure information was available.

In the PCR, 60 Vbeta and 13 Jbeta primers were used. Produced via immunoSEQ multiplex PCR; TCRdb's table is partial and in-frame only. This sample carries around 190,000 clones, around 84% of them seen once, and the ten largest clones take around 3.7%. A few counts support this clone. What it binds is not known. The V gene's germline CDR1 is SGHVS and CDR2 FQNEAQ. The CDR3 extends over 13 amino acids. Trimming took 4 bases from V and 6 from J; bases not matched to a gene: 3. The V call is TRBV7-8, the J call TRBJ2-7, with TRBD1 matching 10 bases. Specimen: PBMCs. The TCR comes from a middle-aged man in good health and CMV-seropositive. In DNA form, the CDR3 reads TGTGCCAGCAGCTCGGACAGGGGGGGCGAGCAGTACTTC. Translated, it gives CASSSDRGGEQYF.